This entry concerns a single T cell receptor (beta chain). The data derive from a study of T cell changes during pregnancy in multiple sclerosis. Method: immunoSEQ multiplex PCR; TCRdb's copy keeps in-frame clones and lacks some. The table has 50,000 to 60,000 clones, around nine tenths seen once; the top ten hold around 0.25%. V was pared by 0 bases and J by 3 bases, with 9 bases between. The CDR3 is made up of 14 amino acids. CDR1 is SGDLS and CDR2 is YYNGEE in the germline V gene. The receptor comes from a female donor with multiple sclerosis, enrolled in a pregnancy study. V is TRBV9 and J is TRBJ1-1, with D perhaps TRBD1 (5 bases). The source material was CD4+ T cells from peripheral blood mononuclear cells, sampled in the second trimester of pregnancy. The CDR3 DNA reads TGTGCCAGCAGCGTAGTCCGACAGTACACTGAAGCTTTCTTT. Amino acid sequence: CASSVVRQYTEAFF.